The rows below give T cell receptor beta chains drawn from one sample of a study of PD-1 blockade in mismatch repair-deficient tumors. Method: immunoSEQ multiplex PCR; TCRdb's copy keeps in-frame clones and lacks some. The table includes approximately 100,000 clones, over 65% detected once. The source material was peripheral blood, sampled about 36 weeks after starting pembrolizumab. The receptor source for this set is an adult with mismatch repair-deficient cancer. Each CDR3 is given with its conserved first and last residue. A D gene is named only where the DNA matches it firmly. A row's size may be missing; if present it is once, few, many or a size class.

D,V,size,J,DNA,CDR3
TRBD1,TRBV5-1,NA,TRBJ2-1,TGCGCCAGTCAGGGGGTGATCAATGAGCAGTTCTTC,CASQGVINEQFF
TRBD2,TRBV10-2,once,TRBJ2-1,TGCGCCAGCGAAAGAGCGGGAGGGACTCAGGTGCAGTTCTTC,CASERAGGTQVQFF
NA,TRBV5-1,NA,TRBJ1-4,TGCGCCAGCAGCTTGGTAGCGGATAATGAAAAACTGTTTTTT,CASSLVADNEKLFF
TRBD2,TRBV27,NA,TRBJ2-1,TGTGCCAGCAGTTTATCTGCCCTAGCGGGAGCTATCGGCTCCTACAATGAGCAGTTCTTC,CASSLSALAGAIGSYNEQFF
TRBD1,TRBV30,NA,TRBJ1-1,TGTGCCTGGAGAGGACAGGGGTACATGAACACTGAAGCTTTCTTT,CAWRGQGYMNTEAFF
TRBD1,TRBV27,NA,TRBJ2-2,TGTGCCAGCAGTACCTACAGGGGTGCAAACACCGGGGAGCTGTTTTTT,CASSTYRGANTGELFF
NA,TRBV5-6,NA,TRBJ1-2,TGTGCCAGCAGCTTGGGCCCCGATGGGGGCAGCGCCAGTAACTATGGCTACACCTTC,CASSLGPDGGSASNYGYTF
TRBD1,TRBV11-3,NA,TRBJ2-1,TGTGCCAGCAGCCTGGACAGGAGATACAATGAGCAGTTCTTC,CASSLDRRYNEQFF
NA,TRBV18,NA,TRBJ1-2,TGTGCCAGCTCAGCTACCGGGGGGGACTATGGCTACACCTTC,CASSATGGDYGYTF
NA,TRBV5-4,NA,TRBJ1-1,TGTGCCAGCAGCTTGGAATGGGCAATGAACACTGAAGCTTTCTTT,CASSLEWAMNTEAFF
NA,TRBV6-1,NA,TRBJ2-7,TGTGCCAGCGGGAGATTCTCCTACGAGCAGTACTTC,CASGRFSYEQYF
NA,TRBV27,many,TRBJ2-7,TGTGCCAGCAGTCCGAACAATCTGGGACTCAGCTCCTACGAGCAGTACTTC,CASSPNNLGLSSYEQYF
TRBD1,TRBV27,NA,TRBJ2-5,TGTGCCAGCAGTCCCGACCAGGGGGCCGGGACCCAGTACTTC,CASSPDQGAGTQYF
NA,TRBV11-3,NA,TRBJ2-2,TGTGCCAGCAGCTTAGAGTGGGCCGGGGAGCTGTTTTTT,CASSLEWAGELFF
TRBD1,TRBV5-4,NA,TRBJ1-4,TGTGCCAGCAGCGCCGGGACAGGGGAGAATGAAAAACTGTTTTTT,CASSAGTGENEKLFF
NA,TRBV4-2,few,TRBJ2-7,TGTGCCAGCAATGGCGGAGGCAGCTCCTACGAGCAGTACTTC,CASNGGGSSYEQYF
TRBD1,TRBV12-5,NA,TRBJ2-7,TGTGCTAGTGGTTTGGTACTCGACAGGGAAGGCTACGAGCAGTACTTC,CASGLVLDREGYEQYF
TRBD1,TRBV9,NA,TRBJ2-2,TGTGCCAGCAGCGTAGCCACAGGGGTTCCCGGGGAGCTGTTTTTT,CASSVATGVPGELFF
NA,TRBV7-9,NA,TRBJ1-4,TGTGCCAGCAGCTCTGGGGAACGGGTGTATGAAAAACTGTTTTTT,CASSSGERVYEKLFF
NA,TRBV6-5,NA,TRBJ1-5,TGTGCCAGCAGCTCTGGGGCGGACTATCAGCCCCAGCATTTT,CASSSGADYQPQHF
TRBD2,TRBV2,NA,TRBJ2-1,TGTGCCAGCATTGGAAGGACTAGCGGGAACAATGAGCAGTTCTTC,CASIGRTSGNNEQFF
NA,TRBV4-1,once,TRBJ2-1,TGCGCCAGCAGCCAAGTTCCGAGGTCCCACAAGGATGAGCAGTTCTTC,CASSQVPRSHKDEQFF
TRBD2,TRBV19,NA,TRBJ2-7,TGTGCCAGTAGCCCGGGACTAAACTACGAGCAGTACTTC,CASSPGLNYEQYF
NA,TRBV14,NA,TRBJ2-3,TGTGCCAGCAGCCAAGAGAGGATGGGAACCGTGCTACTCCCCACAGATACGCAGTATTTT,CASSQERMGTVLLPTDTQYF
NA,TRBV11-2,NA,TRBJ2-5,TGTGCCAGCAGCTACGGTCATAAAGAGACCCAGTACTTC,CASSYGHKETQYF
NA,TRBV29-1,NA,TRBJ1-1,TGCAGCGTTGTAGAGGGGCAGGTCGGTACTGAAGCTTTCTTT,CSVVEGQVGTEAFF
TRBD1,TRBV19,NA,TRBJ2-5,TGTGCCAGTAGTACGGGACAGGGGGTGGAGACCCAGTACTTC,CASSTGQGVETQYF
TRBD2,TRBV11-3,NA,TRBJ2-7,TGTGCCAGCAGCCAACCGAGCGGGAGCAGGGACGAGCAGTACTTC,CASSQPSGSRDEQYF
TRBD2,TRBV11-3,few,TRBJ2-1,TGTGCCAGCAGCCCTAGAGCGGGGGCCTACAATGAGCAGTTCTTC,CASSPRAGAYNEQFF
TRBD2,TRBV19,NA,TRBJ2-3,TGTGGGGTCATGGCACCGGGGGGGCAGTATTTT,CGVMAPGGQYF
NA,TRBV6-5,NA,TRBJ1-1,TGTGCCAGCAGGGGCAGGCCCCTTGAAGCTTTCTTT,CASRGRPLEAFF
NA,TRBV19,once,TRBJ2-6,TGTGCCAGTAGTATACGGTCCGCTGGGGCCAACGTCCTGACTTTC,CASSIRSAGANVLTF
NA,TRBV9,NA,TRBJ1-5,TGTGCCAGCAGCGTAGACGGCCGAGGGGGCAATCAGCCCCAGCATTTT,CASSVDGRGGNQPQHF
TRBD1,TRBV10-3,NA,TRBJ2-3,TGTGCCATCAGTGAAACGACAGGGGCAGATACGCAGTATTTT,CAISETTGADTQYF
TRBD1,TRBV7-9,NA,TRBJ2-2,TGTGCCAGCAGCACAGGGGTCAACACCGGGGAGCTGTTTTTT,CASSTGVNTGELFF
NA,TRBV6-6,NA,TRBJ1-5,TGTGCCAGCAGTTTTCCAGGGCAGGGTAAGATTCAGCCCCAGCATTTT,CASSFPGQGKIQPQHF
TRBD2,TRBV5-4,NA,TRBJ2-1,TGTGCCAGCACCACGGCGGGAGCCCCCTACAATGAGCAGTTCTTC,CASTTAGAPYNEQFF
TRBD1,TRBV29-1,NA,TRBJ2-7,TGCAGCGTTTCAAAGACAGGGGGTAACTCCTACGAGCAGTACTTC,CSVSKTGGNSYEQYF
NA,TRBV6-1,NA,TRBJ2-3,TGTGCCAGCACGGACAGCTTCTACACAGATACGCAGTATTTT,CASTDSFYTDTQYF
TRBD2,TRBV27,few,TRBJ2-1,TGTGCCAGCAGTTTAACCCAGCGGGAGTCCAATGAGCAGTTCTTC,CASSLTQRESNEQFF
TRBD2,TRBV19,once,TRBJ2-1,TGTGCCAGTAGTGTAGCGGGAGGTGGCTACAATGAGCAGTTCTTC,CASSVAGGGYNEQFF
TRBD1,TRBV19,NA,TRBJ1-5,TGTGCCAGCCTAACAGGGGAAAATCAGCCCCAGCATTTT,CASLTGENQPQHF
TRBD1,TRBV5-5,few,TRBJ2-7,TGTGCCAGCAGCTCACTGGGACAGTTCTACGAGCAGTACTTC,CASSSLGQFYEQYF
NA,TRBV29-1,NA,TRBJ2-3,TGCAGCATCGCCCAACCTAGCACAGATACGCAGTATTTT,CSIAQPSTDTQYF
NA,TRBV14,NA,TRBJ2-2,TGTGCCAGCAGCCAAGAGAACAGGGTGGGCACCGGGGAGCTGTTTTTT,CASSQENRVGTGELFF
TRBD1,TRBV7-9,NA,TRBJ1-2,TGTGCCAGCAGCTATTGGACAGGCGGAAACTATGGCTACACCTTC,CASSYWTGGNYGYTF
NA,TRBV5-1,NA,TRBJ1-4,TGCGCCAGCCAGGGGCGGGGGGCCGCTAATGAAAAACTGTTTTTT,CASQGRGAANEKLFF
TRBD1,TRBV2,few,TRBJ2-7,TGTGCCAGCAACCACAGGGGTGGCTACGAGCAGTACTTC,CASNHRGGYEQYF
NA,TRBV5-4,NA,TRBJ2-5,TGTGCCAGCAGCTTGGCCCTAGTTGGGACCCAGTACTTC,CASSLALVGTQYF
NA,TRBV11-3,NA,TRBJ2-1,TGTGCCAGCAGCTCTGTCCGGAACCGGGGCCTCTGGAGCTCCTACAATGAGCAGTTCTTC,CASSSVRNRGLWSSYNEQFF
NA,TRBV11-2,NA,TRBJ1-1,TGTGCCAGCAGCTTTCAAGGGCTGAACTCGGCTGAAGCTTTCTTT,CASSFQGLNSAEAFF
NA,TRBV7-6,NA,TRBJ1-1,TGTGCCAGCAGCTTAGGGGCGTACACTGAAGCTTTCTTT,CASSLGAYTEAFF